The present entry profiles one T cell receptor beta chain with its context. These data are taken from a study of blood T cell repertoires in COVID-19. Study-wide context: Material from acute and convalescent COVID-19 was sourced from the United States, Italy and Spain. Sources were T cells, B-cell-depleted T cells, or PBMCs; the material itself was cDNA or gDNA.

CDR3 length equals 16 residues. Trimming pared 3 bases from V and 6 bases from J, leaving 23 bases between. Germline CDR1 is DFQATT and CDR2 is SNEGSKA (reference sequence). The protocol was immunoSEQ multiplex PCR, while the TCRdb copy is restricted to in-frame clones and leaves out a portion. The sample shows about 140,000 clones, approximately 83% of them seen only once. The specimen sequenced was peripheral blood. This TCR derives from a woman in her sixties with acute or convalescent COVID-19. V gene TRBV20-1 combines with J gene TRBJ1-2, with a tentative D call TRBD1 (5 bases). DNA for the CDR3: TGCAGTGCTAGTACGCTCCTGGACACGTACACCCATGGCTACACCTTC. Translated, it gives CSASTLLDTYTHGYTF.